This T cell receptor (beta chain) stems from a study of Ad26.COV2.S vaccination and SARS-CoV-2 variants. Study in general: Donor had been placed in the Ad26.COV2.S arm of the COV1001 trial.

Noted treatment: around 19 received Ad26.COV2.S at low or high dose, single or two shots; about 5 received placebo; per-sample allocation not given. Sampling was done on day 63 after the first vaccine or placebo injection. An adult of 18-55 years in Boston served as donor. CDR1 is SGHNT and CDR2 is YENEEA in the germline V gene. Trimming removed 1 base from V and 7 bases from J; junction bases left unmatched: 4. CDR3 size: 15 residues. Method: immunoSEQ multiplex PCR; TCRdb's copy keeps in-frame clones and lacks some. The table includes about 420,000 clones, around 87% detected once. The chain combines TRBV11-3 with TRBJ2-1; 10 nucleotides line up with TRBD2. Sequences were derived from peripheral blood, sampled in a trial of Ad26.COV2.S vaccine versus placebo. The sequence was collected from a person between 18 and 59 years old who received the Ad26.COV2.S COVID-19 vaccine or a placebo. The CDR3 nucleotides read TGTGCCAGCAGCTTAGGGGTTAGCGGGGGGAATGAGCAGTTCTTC. Its translation: CASSLGVSGGNEQFF.